The clone carrying this T cell receptor beta chain has only one observation. The same CDR3 can be traced to other DNA sequences in this sample. The data were taken from a study of shared clonotypes between healthy human individuals. The CDR3 runs 12 residues. V was pared by 3 bases and J by 4 bases, with 2 bases of the junction left unmatched. Germline CDR1 reads SQVTM; CDR2 reads ANQGSEA. Genomic DNA of each subset was evenly split across several immunoSEQ plates. In the sorted-subset replicate PCRs, around 200 ng DNA, 30,000 or so T cell genomes, was used. Libraries were prepared by immunoSEQ multiplex PCR; TCRdb keeps only in-frame clonotypes and omits some of them. This sample has approximately 2.3 million clones, with over 85% found just once.

The sequenced sample was naive CD4+ T cells from PBMCs. Subset specified: CD45RA+ positively selected. This sequence was found in a man between 18 and 29 years old in good health. Some clones in this sample may be carry-over from other donors' samples. This chain joins TRBV29-1 and TRBJ1-1; TRBD1 matches 7 bases. This CDR3 reads CSVDPGGTEAFF. The CDR3 bases are TGCAGCGTTGATCCAGGGGGCACTGAAGCTTTCTTT.